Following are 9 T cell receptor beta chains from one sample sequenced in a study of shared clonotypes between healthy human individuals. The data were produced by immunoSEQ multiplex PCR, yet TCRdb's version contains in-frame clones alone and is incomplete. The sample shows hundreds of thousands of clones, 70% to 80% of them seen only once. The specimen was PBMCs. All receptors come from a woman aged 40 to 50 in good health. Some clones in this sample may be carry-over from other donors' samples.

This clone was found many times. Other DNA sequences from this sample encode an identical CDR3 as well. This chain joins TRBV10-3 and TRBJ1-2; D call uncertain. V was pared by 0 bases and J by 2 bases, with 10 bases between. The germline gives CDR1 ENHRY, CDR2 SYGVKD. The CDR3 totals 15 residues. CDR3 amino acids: CAISESRESNYGYTF. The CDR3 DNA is TGTGCCATCAGTGAGTCAAGGGAGTCGAACTATGGCTACACCTTC.

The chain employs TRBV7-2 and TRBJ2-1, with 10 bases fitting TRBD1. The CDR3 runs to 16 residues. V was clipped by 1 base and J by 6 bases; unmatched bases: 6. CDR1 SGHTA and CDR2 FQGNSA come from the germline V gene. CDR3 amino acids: CASSLGGQGGLNEQFF. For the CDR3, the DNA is TGTGCCAGCAGCTTAGGAGGACAGGGGGGCCTCAATGAGCAGTTCTTC.

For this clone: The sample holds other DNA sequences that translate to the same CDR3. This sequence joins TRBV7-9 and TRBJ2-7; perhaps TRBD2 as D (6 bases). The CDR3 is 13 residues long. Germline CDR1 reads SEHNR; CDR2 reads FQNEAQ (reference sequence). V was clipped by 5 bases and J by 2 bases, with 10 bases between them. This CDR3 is CASSPSGPYEQYF. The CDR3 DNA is TGTGCCAGCAGCCCGAGCGGGCCCTACGAGCAGTACTTC.

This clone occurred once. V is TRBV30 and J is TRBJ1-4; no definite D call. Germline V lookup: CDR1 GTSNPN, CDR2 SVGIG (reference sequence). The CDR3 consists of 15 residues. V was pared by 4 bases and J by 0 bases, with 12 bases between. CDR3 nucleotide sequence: TGTGCCTGGATGTCACTCGGATCAACTAATGAAAAACTGTTTTTT. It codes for CAWMSLGSTNEKLFF.

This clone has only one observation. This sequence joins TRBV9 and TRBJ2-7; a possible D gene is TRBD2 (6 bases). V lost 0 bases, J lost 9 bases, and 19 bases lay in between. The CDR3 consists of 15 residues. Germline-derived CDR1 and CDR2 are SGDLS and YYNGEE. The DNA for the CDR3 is TGTGCCAGCAGCGTAGAAGGGACTGCCCCCCTCGGGCAGTACTTC. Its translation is CASSVEGTAPLGQYF.

The CDR3 loop reads CASSPREQETQYF. DNA for the CDR3: TGTGCCAGCAGCCCCCGGGAACAAGAGACCCAGTACTTC. The chain combines TRBV2 with TRBJ2-5; possibly TRBD2 for D (5 bases). Germline-derived CDR1 and CDR2 are SNHLY and FYNNEI. V dropped 6 bases and J dropped 2 bases, with 10 bases sitting between them. This CDR3 comprises 13 residues.

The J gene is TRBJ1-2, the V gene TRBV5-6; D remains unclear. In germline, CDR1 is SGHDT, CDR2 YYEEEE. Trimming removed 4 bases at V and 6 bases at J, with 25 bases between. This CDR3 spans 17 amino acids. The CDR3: CASSRRYGDKVLNGYTF. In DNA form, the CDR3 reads TGTGCCAGCAGCCGCCGGTACGGGGATAAGGTTCTTAATGGCTACACCTTC.

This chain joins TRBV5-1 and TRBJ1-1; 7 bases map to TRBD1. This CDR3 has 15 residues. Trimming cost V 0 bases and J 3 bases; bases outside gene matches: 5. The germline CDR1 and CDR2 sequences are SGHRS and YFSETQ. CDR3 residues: CASSLVRGPDTEAFF. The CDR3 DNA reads TGCGCCAGCAGCTTGGTTAGGGGGCCCGACACTGAAGCTTTCTTT.

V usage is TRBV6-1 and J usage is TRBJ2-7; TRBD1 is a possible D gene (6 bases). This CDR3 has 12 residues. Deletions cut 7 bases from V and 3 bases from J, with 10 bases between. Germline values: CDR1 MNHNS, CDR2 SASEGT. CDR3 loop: CASNRVGYEQYF. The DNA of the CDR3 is TGTGCCAGCAACAGGGTAGGCTACGAGCAGTACTTC.